The T cell receptor (beta chain) under discussion was sequenced for a study of blood T cell repertoires in COVID-19. Study overall: Acute and convalescent COVID-19 samples came from the United States, Italy and Spain. From T cells, B-cell-depleted T cells, or PBMCs came the material, which was cDNA or gDNA.

Everyone who took part was roughly 18 to 89 years old, and they came from about 25 US areas. Participant reports of clinical history set cohort assignment. Using immunoSEQ multiplex PCR, the repertoire was profiled, and TCRdb retains in-frame clones only, with some absent. The sample carries fewer than 350,000 clones, around 90% recorded once. The sequence was collected from a woman aged 40 to 50 with acute COVID-19. The sequenced sample consisted of PBMCs or T cells enriched from blood (not recorded which).

CDR3 bases: TGTGCCAGCAGTCCAGGACAGGGATTTGTGAACACTGAAGCTTTCTTT. It codes for CASSPGQGFVNTEAFF. The J gene is TRBJ1-1, the V gene TRBV27; 8 bases line up with TRBD1. The CDR3 is 16 amino acids. V lost 5 bases and J lost 0; bases outside the gene matches: 8. CDR1 and CDR2 from the germline V gene are MNHEY and SMNVEV (reference sequence).